The clone carrying this T cell receptor (beta chain) was detected only a few times. The antigen is unknown. The sample comes from a study of beta chain features in type 1 diabetes. The CDR3 spans 14 residues. The germline gives CDR1 SQVTM, CDR2 ANQGSEA. Deletions cut 0 bases from V and 3 bases from J, with 9 bases between. Study outcomes and limitations: Shortening that was moderate but significant affected the TCRB CDR3s of Type 1 diabetes patients in all four CD4+ subsets.

Of the isolated RNA, all was reverse transcribed, and so the sequenced material was expressed TCRB transcripts. Sequencing was performed with immunoSEQ multiplex PCR; in TCRdb, only in-frame clones are kept and a portion is missing. The data contain under 20,000 clones, more than 60% of them singletons. This receptor was identified in a man between 25 and 39 years old with type 1 diabetes. Source material: Tregs from blood. The V call is TRBV29-1, the J call TRBJ2-1; D gene uncertain. The CDR3 nucleotides read TGCAGCGTTGAAGACTCTCCAGTCTACAATGAGCAGTTCTTC. This encodes CSVEDSPVYNEQFF.